The present entry profiles one TCR beta chain with its context. The antigen is not known. The sample comes from a study of T cell responses to AZD1222 COVID-19 vaccine. General observations from the study: Distributed over spike, vaccine-associated CD4 TCRs predominated at 160-218 and 743-854. Donors, mostly white British, included more females; clonal diversity was possibly underestimated. A rise in Spike-specific TCR breadth and depth followed two AZD1222 doses.

Generated by immunoSEQ multiplex PCR, the TCRdb table keeps only in-frame clones and is missing some. The sample lists 95,000 to 150,000 clones, about 92% occurring once. This CDR3 contains 16 residues. Per the germline V gene, CDR1 is SGHVS and CDR2 is FNYEAQ. Trimming took 5 bases from V and 6 from J; bases not matched to a gene: 11. Analyses pooled second doses at about 4 or about 12 weeks. This chain uses TRBV7-6 with TRBJ2-2; TRBD2 matches 8 bases. This TCR was sampled from an adult who received the AZD1222 COVID-19 vaccine. The sample was peripheral blood, taken 28 days after the second AZD1222 dose. The CDR3 sequence: CASSRRPGLEPGELFF. Here the CDR3 DNA reads TGTGCCAGCAGCAGACGGCCGGGACTAGAGCCCGGGGAGCTGTTTTTT.